This TCR beta chain was identified in a study of blood T cell repertoires in COVID-19. Between the trimmed V and J ends, which lost 2 bases and 0 bases, there was a span of 10 bases. The CDR3 is made up of 15 amino acids. CDR1 MDHEN and CDR2 SYDVKM come from the germline V gene. Clones were sequenced by immunoSEQ multiplex PCR, and TCRdb holds only the in-frame ones, with some missing. The sample gives 300,000 to 350,000 clones, approximately 89% of which show up once; less than 6.5% is in the top ten. The sequenced sample consisted of PBMCs or T cells enriched from blood (not recorded which). This receptor was obtained from a man aged 25 to 45 who had recovered from COVID-19. The genes are TRBV28 and TRBJ1-1; D not resolved. This CDR3 is CASSLSLYMNTEAFF. As DNA, the CDR3 is TGTGCCAGCAGTTTAAGTCTATATATGAACACTGAAGCTTTCTTT.